What follows describes a single T cell receptor beta chain. This study enrolled people aged roughly 18 to 89 from under 25 US geographic areas. Participants had their cohort set by participant-reported clinical history. Source study methods: The authors estimated nucleated cell counts from reference gene primer amplification. Profiled with immunoSEQ multiplex PCR; TCRdb holds only in-frame clones, not every one. Clonal size and the V and J genes are those of that table, whereas D and trimming came from the DNA. This sample has about 200,000 clones, with 65% to 90% found just once. CDR3 length: 16 residues. V shed 7 bases and J 2 bases; nucleotides not matched to a gene: 11. Per the germline V gene, CDR1 is MGHDK and CDR2 is SYGVNS. The sample comes from a study of blood T cell repertoires in COVID-19. Study-wide background: Sources were T cells, B-cell-depleted T cells, or PBMCs; the material itself was cDNA or gDNA.

This chain links TRBV25-1 with TRBJ2-7, with 10 bases matching TRBD1. The origin of this receptor is a woman aged 40 to 55 with acute COVID-19. Material: PBMCs or T cells enriched from blood (not recorded which). The CDR3 DNA sequence: TGTGCCAGCACCCGAGGGGGCGGACAGGGGGCCTACGAGCAGTACTTC. Translating it yields CASTRGGGQGAYEQYF.